This T cell receptor (beta chain) was recovered during a study of radiotherapy plus CTLA-4 blockade in lung cancer. Looking at the study overall: Across the patients, objective responses occurred in 18%, and disease control in roughly 33%. Study-wide results and caveats: Dynamics of early blood T cell clones, together with interferon-beta, were reportedly the best predictors of response. Following radiotherapy plus ipilimumab, tumor-derived TCR clones expanded in the blood.

In the case of this clone: Its matching antigen is unknown.

V lost 2 bases and J lost 2, with 10 bases in between. Germline V gene data show CDR1 as KGHSH and CDR2 as LQKENI. The CDR3 has 14 residues. Sequenced by immunoSEQ multiplex PCR; TCRdb stores in-frame clones only, minus some. The sample yields approximately 77,000 clones, more than 60% seen once. Enrolled patients, whose metastatic non-small-cell lung cancer was chemo-refractory, received focal radiation plus CTLA-4 blockade with ipilimumab. V gene TRBV18 combines with J gene TRBJ2-7, with a weak D call TRBD1 (5 bases). The clonotype was recovered from a human donor with non-small cell lung cancer whose response to radiotherapy plus ipilimumab could not be evaluated. Some clones in this sample may be carry-over from other donors' samples. The input for sequencing was peripheral blood, taken from a patient treated with radiotherapy plus ipilimumab. Here the CDR3 DNA reads TGTGCCAGCTCACCAATGGACAAGACCTACGAGCAGTACTTC. Residues: CASSPMDKTYEQYF.